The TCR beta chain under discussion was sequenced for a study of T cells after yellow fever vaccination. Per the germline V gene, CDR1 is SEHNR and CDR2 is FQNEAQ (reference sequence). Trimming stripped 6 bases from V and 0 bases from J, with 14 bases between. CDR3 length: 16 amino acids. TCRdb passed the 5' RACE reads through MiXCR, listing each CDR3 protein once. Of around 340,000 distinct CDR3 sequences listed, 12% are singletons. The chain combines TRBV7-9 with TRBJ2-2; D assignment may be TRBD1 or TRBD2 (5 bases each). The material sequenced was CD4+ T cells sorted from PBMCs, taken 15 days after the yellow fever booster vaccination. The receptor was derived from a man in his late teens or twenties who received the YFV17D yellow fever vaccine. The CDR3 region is CASSHSWDANTGELFF. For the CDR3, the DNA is TGTGCCAGCAGTCACTCATGGGACGCGAACACCGGGGAGCTGTTTTTT.